This TCR beta chain is from a study of blood T cell repertoires in COVID-19. Using immunoSEQ multiplex PCR, the repertoire was profiled, and TCRdb retains in-frame clones only, with some absent. The sample gives roughly 130,000 clones, less than 90% of which show up once; under 2.5% is in the top ten. J lost 7 bases, V lost 5 bases, and 1 base had no gene match. The CDR3 totals 13 residues. Germline V gene lookup returns CDR1 GTSNPN and CDR2 SVGIG (reference sequence). The rearrangement uses TRBV30 and TRBJ1-6, with 11 bases that match TRBD1. The sequence came from a man aged 65 to 79 with acute or convalescent COVID-19. Input material: peripheral blood. CDR3: CAWGTGGNSPLHF. CDR3 coding DNA: TGTGCCTGGGGGACAGGGGGAAATTCACCCCTCCACTTT.